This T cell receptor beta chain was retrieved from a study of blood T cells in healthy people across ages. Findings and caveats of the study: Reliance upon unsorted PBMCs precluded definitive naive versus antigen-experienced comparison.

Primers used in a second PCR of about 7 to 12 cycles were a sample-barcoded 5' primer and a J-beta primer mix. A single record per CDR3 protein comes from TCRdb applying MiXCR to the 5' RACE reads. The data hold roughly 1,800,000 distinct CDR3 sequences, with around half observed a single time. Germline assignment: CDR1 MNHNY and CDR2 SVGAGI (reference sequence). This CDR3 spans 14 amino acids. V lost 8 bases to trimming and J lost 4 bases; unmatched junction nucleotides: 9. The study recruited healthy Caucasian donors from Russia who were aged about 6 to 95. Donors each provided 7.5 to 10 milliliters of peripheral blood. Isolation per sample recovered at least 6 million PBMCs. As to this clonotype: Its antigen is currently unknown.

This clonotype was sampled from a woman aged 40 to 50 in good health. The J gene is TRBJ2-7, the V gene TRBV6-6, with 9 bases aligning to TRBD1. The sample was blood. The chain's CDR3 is CASVRRTGDYEQYF. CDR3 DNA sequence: TGTGCCAGCGTCAGACGGACAGGGGATTACGAGCAGTACTTC.